The rows below give T cell receptor beta chains drawn from one sample of a study of blood T cell repertoires in COVID-19. Data came from immunoSEQ multiplex PCR; TCRdb stores just in-frame clones and leaves some out. The table includes 250,000 or so clones, about nine tenths detected once. The sequencing input was PBMCs or T cells enriched from blood (not recorded which). Every receptor here comes from a woman younger than 45 with acute COVID-19. CDR3s include the opening cysteine and the closing phenylalanine or tryptophan. The D gene is left open where the match is weak. The listing skips clone size in some rows; elsewhere it reads once, few, many or a size class.

-	TRBV3-1/TRBV3-2	TRBJ2-7	TRBD1	TGTGCCAGCAGCCAGACACCGGGACAGGGAAACGAGCAGTACTTC	CASSQTPGQGNEQYF
-	TRBV24-1	TRBJ2-1	-	TGTGCCACCAGTGGGGGGCGAAGGCTAGCGGAGAGGAATGAGCAGTTCTTC	CATSGGRRLAERNEQFF
many	TRBV6-5	TRBJ2-7	-	TGTGCCAGCAGAAAGGACTTAACCCTCTACGAGCAGTACTTC	CASRKDLTLYEQYF
-	TRBV27	TRBJ1-5	TRBD1	TGTGCCAGCAGAACCGGGACAGGCAATCAGCCCCAGCATTTT	CASRTGTGNQPQHF
once	TRBV6-5	TRBJ2-7	-	TGTGCCAGCGCTCCAGCGGACCCCTACGAGCAGTACTTC	CASAPADPYEQYF
-	TRBV29-1	TRBJ1-2	TRBD1	TGCAGCGTGCAGACAGGGTCGGCCTATGGCTACACCTTC	CSVQTGSAYGYTF
-	TRBV3-1/TRBV3-2	TRBJ1-5	TRBD1	TGTGCCAGCAGCCAACAGGGGGGTGATCAGCCCCAGCATTTT	CASSQQGGDQPQHF
-	TRBV7-9	TRBJ2-7	TRBD1	TGTGCCAGCAGCTTAGGGGACAGGGGCCACGAGCAGTACTTC	CASSLGDRGHEQYF
-	TRBV19	TRBJ2-3	TRBD2	TGTGCCAGTACGCGTATAGCGGGAAGCACAGATACGCAGTATTTT	CASTRIAGSTDTQYF
-	TRBV5-6	TRBJ2-3	-	TGTGCCAGCAGCTTGGAGGGAGTCACCACAGATACGCAGTATTTT	CASSLEGVTTDTQYF
medium-sized	TRBV7-6	TRBJ2-7	TRBD2	TGTGCCAGCAGCTTAGGCCCCGTGACTAGCGGGAGCTCCTACGAGCAGTACTTC	CASSLGPVTSGSSYEQYF
-	TRBV7-3	TRBJ2-1	-	TGTGCCAGCAGCTTACCACAGGGTACCTACAATGAGCAGTTCTTC	CASSLPQGTYNEQFF
-	TRBV5-1	TRBJ2-7	-	TGCGCCAGCAGCGCATCACTAGCTGAGAGCTCCTACGAGCAGTACTTC	CASSASLAESSYEQYF
once	TRBV3-1/TRBV3-2	TRBJ2-2	TRBD2	TGTGCCAGCAGGCTTAGTGTAGGCGGGAGTGGCGGGGAGCTGTTTTTT	CASRLSVGGSGGELFF
-	TRBV21-1	TRBJ2-2	-	TGTGCCAGCAGCAAAGGCCCCGACGGGTACACCGGGGAGCTGTTTTTT	CASSKGPDGYTGELFF
-	TRBV27	TRBJ2-7	TRBD1	TGTGCCAGCAGCCGGACAGGGGGAATCGACGAGCAGTACTTC	CASSRTGGIDEQYF
-	TRBV7-2	TRBJ1-2	-	TGTGCCAGCAGCCCAGGGAAAGCTAACTATGGCTACACCTTC	CASSPGKANYGYTF
-	TRBV28	TRBJ2-3	TRBD2	TGTGCCAGCAGTTCTCAACCCGGGACTAGCGGGGGCCAACCCACAGATACGCAGTATTTT	CASSSQPGTSGGQPTDTQYF
-	TRBV12-3/TRBV12-4	TRBJ1-6	-	TGTGCCAGCAGTCCTAACAGGGTCTCACCCCTCCACTTT	CASSPNRVSPLHF
-	TRBV28	TRBJ2-1	-	TGTGCCAGCAGTTTAGGACAGAGGTTGGGTGGTTTCTTC	CASSLGQRLGGFF
-	TRBV7-9	TRBJ1-4	TRBD1	TGTGCCAGCTCCCGACCGGGACAGACTAATGAAAAACTGTTTTTT	CASSRPGQTNEKLFF
-	TRBV19	TRBJ2-3	TRBD2	TGTGCCAGTAGTACGAGCGGGAGAACAGATACGCAGTATTTT	CASSTSGRTDTQYF
-	TRBV27	TRBJ2-1	-	TGTGCCAGCGGGCTCTCGGGCAGAACGGACTTTTTTCACAATGAGCAGTTCTTC	CASGLSGRTDFFHNEQFF
-	TRBV28	TRBJ2-2	TRBD2	TGTGCCAGCAGTCTCGGACTAGCGGGAAACACCGGGGAGCTGTTTTTT	CASSLGLAGNTGELFF
-	TRBV9	TRBJ2-7	TRBD1	TGTGCCAGCAGCGTAGATTGGACAGGGACTTACGAGCAGTACTTC	CASSVDWTGTYEQYF
-	TRBV9	TRBJ1-2	TRBD1	TGTGCCAGCAGCCTCCCGCCGACAGGGGACTATGGCTACACCTTC	CASSLPPTGDYGYTF
-	TRBV7-6	TRBJ1-1	-	TGTGCCAGCAGCTTAGGACAAAACACTGAAGCTTTCTTT	CASSLGQNTEAFF